This is a list of T cell receptor beta chains from one sample in a study of blood T cell repertoires in COVID-19. TCRdb's copy holds only in-frame clones and misses some; the assay was immunoSEQ multiplex PCR. The data contain 53,000 or so clones, about 81% of them singletons. The sequenced sample consisted of peripheral blood. The receptors derive from a man in his 70s with active COVID-19. Each CDR3 is given with its conserved first and last residue. The order of the fields is clone size, V gene, J gene, CDR3 protein. A row's size may be missing; if present it is once, few, many or a size class.

abundance: once
v_gene: TRBV28
j_gene: TRBJ2-1
CDR3aa: CASSSPSLAGGSNEQFF

abundance: .
v_gene: TRBV7-8
j_gene: TRBJ1-4
CDR3aa: CASSTGQGATNEKLFF

abundance: .
v_gene: TRBV5-1
j_gene: TRBJ2-1
CDR3aa: CASSFWAGTSALTSSYNEQFF

abundance: .
v_gene: TRBV20-1
j_gene: TRBJ2-7
CDR3aa: CSASRTSGSYEQYF

abundance: .
v_gene: TRBV7-6
j_gene: TRBJ2-1
CDR3aa: CASSFGTGGIHNEQFF

abundance: .
v_gene: TRBV18
j_gene: TRBJ1-6
CDR3aa: CASSPMSREVISPLHF

abundance: .
v_gene: TRBV11-2
j_gene: TRBJ2-7
CDR3aa: CASRPSGSSYEQYF

abundance: medium-sized
v_gene: TRBV11-1
j_gene: TRBJ2-7
CDR3aa: CASSPLDSLYEQYF

abundance: .
v_gene: TRBV27
j_gene: TRBJ2-1
CDR3aa: CAAKGTRYGNEQFF

abundance: .
v_gene: TRBV24-1
j_gene: TRBJ2-1
CDR3aa: CATSTGGSHEQFF

abundance: few
v_gene: TRBV7-9
j_gene: TRBJ2-1
CDR3aa: CASSLRRGSYNEQFF

abundance: .
v_gene: TRBV7-9
j_gene: TRBJ2-7
CDR3aa: CASSSTYEQYF

abundance: .
v_gene: TRBV20-1
j_gene: TRBJ2-6
CDR3aa: CSASYGANVLTF

abundance: .
v_gene: TRBV12-5
j_gene: TRBJ2-2
CDR3aa: CASGSSATNTGELFF

abundance: many
v_gene: TRBV20-1
j_gene: TRBJ2-3
CDR3aa: CSASSLAGGLGDTQYF

abundance: .
v_gene: TRBV5-1
j_gene: TRBJ2-1
CDR3aa: CASSFTSPDEQFF

abundance: .
v_gene: TRBV11-2
j_gene: TRBJ1-2
CDR3aa: CASRERTGSLRSGYGYTF

abundance: few
v_gene: TRBV13
j_gene: TRBJ2-3
CDR3aa: CASSLPGADTQYF

abundance: once
v_gene: TRBV11-2
j_gene: TRBJ2-2
CDR3aa: CASSLPGLAFTGELFF

abundance: .
v_gene: TRBV5-3
j_gene: TRBJ2-4
CDR3aa: CARGPAKNIQYF

abundance: .
v_gene: TRBV2
j_gene: TRBJ2-5
CDR3aa: CASSGDRRETQYF

abundance: .
v_gene: TRBV3-1/TRBV3-2
j_gene: TRBJ2-1
CDR3aa: CASSLGQGNYNEQFF

abundance: .
v_gene: TRBV4-3
j_gene: TRBJ2-1
CDR3aa: CASSQDALVGQFF

abundance: .
v_gene: TRBV5-4
j_gene: TRBJ2-7
CDR3aa: CASSGGTGGSGGYEQYF

abundance: .
v_gene: TRBV7-8
j_gene: TRBJ2-3
CDR3aa: CASSLVRLFPTDTQYF

abundance: .
v_gene: TRBV7-2
j_gene: TRBJ1-2
CDR3aa: CASSLPGFDGYTF

abundance: few
v_gene: TRBV7-2
j_gene: TRBJ2-1
CDR3aa: CASSLAGGSEQFF

abundance: once
v_gene: TRBV27
j_gene: TRBJ2-3
CDR3aa: CASSYRLPGGRDTQYF

abundance: once
v_gene: TRBV2
j_gene: TRBJ1-5
CDR3aa: CASRPGQGERSNQPQHF

abundance: .
v_gene: TRBV9
j_gene: TRBJ2-7
CDR3aa: CASSVDLASSYEQYF

abundance: once
v_gene: TRBV9
j_gene: TRBJ2-1
CDR3aa: CASSASGSGNNEQFF

abundance: .
v_gene: TRBV19
j_gene: TRBJ2-3
CDR3aa: CASSISGMGTDTQYF

abundance: .
v_gene: TRBV9
j_gene: TRBJ1-5
CDR3aa: CASSPEGLSNQPQHF

abundance: .
v_gene: TRBV2
j_gene: TRBJ2-5
CDR3aa: CASSALGGEETQYF

abundance: .
v_gene: TRBV7-3
j_gene: TRBJ2-2
CDR3aa: CASSLLAGGTGELFF

abundance: .
v_gene: TRBV18
j_gene: TRBJ2-6
CDR3aa: CASSSDRGAGANVLTF

abundance: .
v_gene: TRBV18
j_gene: TRBJ1-5
CDR3aa: CASSQIQGGDQPQHF

abundance: .
v_gene: TRBV19
j_gene: TRBJ1-1
CDR3aa: CASTNRGTVNLMNTEAFF

abundance: once
v_gene: TRBV18
j_gene: TRBJ1-2
CDR3aa: CASSPGQETGYTF

abundance: .
v_gene: TRBV4-3
j_gene: TRBJ1-2
CDR3aa: CASSQDRGLYGYTF

abundance: .
v_gene: TRBV2
j_gene: TRBJ2-5
CDR3aa: CASRLTGPQETQYF

abundance: .
v_gene: TRBV21-1
j_gene: TRBJ2-7
CDR3aa: CASSKAARLAERGGSHEQYF